These 8 T cell receptor beta chains share one sample of origin, sequenced in a study of cytomegalovirus exposure and HLA in healthy donors. PCR amplification relied on 60 Vbeta primers (plus 13 Jbeta primers). Assay: immunoSEQ multiplex PCR; the TCRdb copy retains only in-frame clones and omits some. Of some 150,000 clones listed, approximately 80% are singletons. The sample comprised PBMCs. The receptor source for this set is a woman aged 25 to 45 in good health and CMV-seropositive.

The chain links TRBV27 to TRBJ1-5; 7 positions agree with TRBD1. Germline V gene data show CDR1 as MNHEY and CDR2 as SMNVEV (reference sequence). The junction had 12 bases not matched to a gene; V was cut back by 6 bases and J by 4 bases. This CDR3 spans 16 amino acids. CDR3 DNA: TGTGCCAGCAGCCCCCGACAGGGATTAGCAAATCAGCCCCAGCATTTT. It translates to CASSPRQGLANQPQHF.

This sequence joins TRBV23-1 and TRBJ2-7, with a weak D call TRBD1 (5 bases). TRBV23-1 is an open reading frame whose function is uncertain. This CDR3 contains 16 residues. The V end lost 1 base, the J end lost 2 bases, and 15 bases lay between the germline ends. The CDR3 DNA is TGCGCCAGCAGTCAATTTCCCGCAGGGCTCCCCTACGAGCAGTACTTC. This gives the protein CASSQFPAGLPYEQYF.

The chain employs TRBV9 and TRBJ1-3; a possible D gene is TRBD1 (6 bases). This CDR3 has 16 amino acids. The germline CDR1 and CDR2 sequences are SGDLS and YYNGEE. The germline V and J ends were trimmed by 2 bases and 0 bases, with 12 bases remaining between them. As DNA, the CDR3 is TGTGCCAGCAGCGTTACAGGGCAAGCCTCTGGAAACACCATATATTTT. Encoded protein: CASSVTGQASGNTIYF.

The V gene is TRBV30, the J gene TRBJ1-1; the match to TRBD1 covers 7 bases. Germline trimming cut 3 bases from V and 3 bases from J; bases unmatched to any gene: 7. Germline V gene sequence: CDR1 GTSNPN, CDR2 SVGIG (reference sequence). CDR3 length: 14 amino acids. Here the CDR3 DNA reads TGTGCCTGGAGGCTGAAGGGGGCGCACACTGAAGCTTTCTTT. Protein: CAWRLKGAHTEAFF.

The chain uses TRBV5-8 and TRBJ2-3, with D perhaps matching TRBD2 (6 bases). The V gene's germline CDR1 is SGHTS and CDR2 YDEGEE. The CDR3 loop spans 17 amino acids. Trimming removed 2 bases at V and 3 bases at J, with 19 bases between. DNA of the CDR3: TGTGCCAGCAGCTTCATGGTTCGGGGGATCGGGACAGATACGCAGTATTTT. The encoded protein is CASSFMVRGIGTDTQYF.

The V and J genes are TRBV25-1 and TRBJ2-1; 7 nucleotides line up with TRBD1. From germline, CDR1 is MGHDK and CDR2 SYGVNS. With 5 bases clipped from V and 3 bases from J, the junction kept 7 bases outside the gene matches. The length of the CDR3 is 15 residues. CDR3 amino acids: CASSHPGTDYNEQFF. The CDR3 region has the DNA TGTGCCAGCAGTCACCCCGGGACAGACTACAATGAGCAGTTCTTC.

This chain uses TRBV9 with TRBJ2-1; 10 positions agree with TRBD2. Trimming removed 4 bases from V and 4 bases from J; junction bases left unmatched: 17. Germline assignment: CDR1 SGDLS and CDR2 YYNGEE. This CDR3 region has 19 residues. CDR3 amino acids: CASSTGMSGGAPLYNEQFF. In DNA form, the CDR3 reads TGTGCCAGCAGCACAGGTATGAGCGGGGGGGCCCCTTTATACAATGAGCAGTTCTTC.

The gene calls are TRBV6-1 and TRBJ1-2, with no clear D. Trimming took off 0 bases at V and 3 bases at J, with 5 bases between the two ends. CDR3 length: 13 residues. The germline V gene encodes CDR1 MNHNS and CDR2 SASEGT. The CDR3 reads CASSEAVDYGYTF. Written as DNA, the CDR3 is TGTGCCAGCAGTGAAGCGGTAGACTATGGCTACACCTTC.